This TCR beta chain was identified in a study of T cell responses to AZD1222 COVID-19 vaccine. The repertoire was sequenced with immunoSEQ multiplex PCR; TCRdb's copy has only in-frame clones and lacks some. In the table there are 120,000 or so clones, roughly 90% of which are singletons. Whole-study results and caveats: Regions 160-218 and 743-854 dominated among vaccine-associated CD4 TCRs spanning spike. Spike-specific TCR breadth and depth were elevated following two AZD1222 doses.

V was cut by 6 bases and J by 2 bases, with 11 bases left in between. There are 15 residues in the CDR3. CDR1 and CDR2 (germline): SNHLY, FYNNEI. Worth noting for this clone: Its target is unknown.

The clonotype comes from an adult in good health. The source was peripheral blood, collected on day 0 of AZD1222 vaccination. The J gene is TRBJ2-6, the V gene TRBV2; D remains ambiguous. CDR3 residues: CASSQSRAGANVLTF. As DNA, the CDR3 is TGTGCCAGCAGCCAGAGTAGGGCTGGGGCCAACGTCCTGACTTTC.